Listed here are 5 T cell receptor beta chains from one sample, sequenced in a study of cytomegalovirus exposure and HLA in healthy donors. Use of 60 Vbeta and 13 Jbeta primers characterized the PCR. Some clones are missing from TCRdb's copy, which holds only in-frame ones; the method was immunoSEQ multiplex PCR. The sample has over 110,000 clones, around 79% seen once. What was sequenced was PBMCs. The receptors derive from a female donor in good health and CMV-seronegative.

This rearrangement joins TRBV6-5 to TRBJ2-3; D possibly corresponds to TRBD2 (6 bases). With 2 bases removed from V and 0 bases from J, the gap between germline ends came to 9 bases. The CDR3 extends over 15 amino acids. The germline CDR1 and CDR2 sequences are MNHEY and SVGAGI. In nucleotides, the CDR3 is TGTGCCAGCAGTTACCGCGGGGATAGCACAGATACGCAGTATTTT. Its protein product is CASSYRGDSTDTQYF.

Remarks on this clone: A junction boundary mismatches the germline segment, possibly from a read error. The chain has TRBV6-5 and TRBJ2-1; 11 bases line up with TRBD2. Per the germline V gene, CDR1 is MNHEY and CDR2 is SVGAGI. The CDR3 has 15 residues. CDR3 residues: CASRLAGVSHNEQFF. The CDR3 DNA follows: TGTGCCAGCAGACTAGCGGGAGTCTCCCACAATGAGCAGTTCTTC.

This sequence joins TRBV19 and TRBJ2-2; possibly TRBD1 for D (5 bases). This CDR3 has 15 amino acids. The V gene lost 2 bases and the J gene lost 4 bases, with 11 bases spanning the gap. The germline CDR1 and CDR2 sequences are LNHDA and SQIVND (reference sequence). CDR3 sequence reads: CASSISAGSTGELFF. The CDR3 DNA reads as TGTGCCAGTAGTATATCGGCAGGGTCCACCGGGGAGCTGTTTTTT.

The J gene is TRBJ2-2, the V gene TRBV10-2; D is ambiguous. From germline, CDR1 is WSHSY and CDR2 SAAADI. The CDR3 has 11 amino acids. V gave up 7 bases and J gave up 4 bases, with 4 bases separating them. CDR3 sequence reads: CASTLTGELFF. CDR3 in DNA: TGCGCCAGCACCCTCACCGGGGAGCTGTTTTTT.

The chain joins TRBV5-1 to TRBJ2-1; possibly TRBD2 for D (6 bases). The CDR3 has 14 residues. Germline loops: CDR1 SGHRS, CDR2 YFSETQ. V was shortened by 4 bases and J by 7 bases, with 15 bases between the two germline ends. This chain's CDR3 is CASSTGLTGNEQFF. In DNA, the CDR3 is TGCGCCAGCAGCACGGGACTCACCGGAAATGAGCAGTTCTTC.